A single sample is the source of the 27 T cell receptor beta chains below, sequenced in a study of identical twins. TCRdb analysed the 5' RACE reads with MiXCR anew, one entry per CDR3 protein. Here the sample spans about 240,000 distinct CDR3 sequences, under 12% being singletons. Sequencing used memory T cells sorted from blood. The source of these receptors is a man in his fifties in good health.

This sequence joins TRBV11-1 and TRBJ2-3; 12 bases are a match to TRBD2. Losses at the gene ends were 6 bases for V and 2 bases for J; bases not matched to a gene: 9. CDR1 and CDR2 (germline): SGHAT, FQDESV (reference sequence). This CDR3 is built from 17 residues. The CDR3, as DNA: TGTGCCAGCAGTCCCACCGGACTAGCGGGATTCACAGATACGCAGTATTTT. Protein sequence: CASSPTGLAGFTDTQYF.

Note on this clonotype: This may arise from a read error, as a much more abundant clone is one base away. J is TRBJ2-3 and V is TRBV3-1; 11 bases agree with TRBD2. The J segment lost 1 base and the V segment lost 6 bases, leaving 3 bases of the junction unmatched. Germline values: CDR1 LGHDT, CDR2 YNNKEL (reference sequence). This CDR3 has 15 amino acids. The CDR3 nucleotides read TGTGCCAGCAGTGCGACTAGCGGGGGCACAGATACGCAGTATTTT. Protein: CASSATSGGTDTQYF.

The J gene is TRBJ1-2, the V gene TRBV20-1; D might be TRBD1 (5 bases). CDR1 is DFQATT, CDR2 SNEGSKA, per germline (reference sequence). The V and J ends lost 3 bases and 8 bases respectively, with 10 bases between them. This CDR3 region has 11 residues. CDR3 region: CSASPGFGYTF. CDR3 DNA: TGCAGTGCTAGCCCAGGGTTCGGCTACACCTTC.

The chain combines TRBV11-2 with TRBJ2-3; D not resolved. V was cut by 1 base and J by 0 bases, with 14 bases left in between. The CDR3 covers 17 residues. Germline assignment: CDR1 SGHAT and CDR2 FQNNGV. The CDR3 DNA is TGTGCCAGCAGCTTAGGGGCACAACTCCCGAGCACAGATACGCAGTATTTT. This encodes CASSLGAQLPSTDTQYF. The full variable domain, in which reference TRBV11-2 and TRBJ2-3 provide the parts outside the CDR3, is EAGVAQSPRYKIIEKRQSVAFWCNPISGHATLYWYQQILGQGPKLLIQFQNNGVVDDSQLPKDRFSAERLKGVDSTLKIQPAKLEDSAVYLCASSLGAQLPSTDTQYFGPGTRLTVL.

This clonotype was detected only a few times. The chain recombines TRBV6-2 or TRBV6-3 with TRBJ1-1; TRBD1 is a possible D gene (5 bases). CDR3 length equals 13 residues. Germline V lookup: CDR1 MNHEY, CDR2 SVGEGT. V dropped 5 bases and J dropped 4 bases, with 11 bases sitting between them. The CDR3 DNA follows: TGTGCCAGCAGTCAATCAGGGTTCACTGAAGCTTTCTTT. Translating gives CASSQSGFTEAFF.

This clonotype was recorded many times. The V gene is TRBV7-2, the J gene TRBJ2-3; 7 nucleotides agree with TRBD1. Germline V gene lookup returns CDR1 SGHTA and CDR2 FQGNSA. The CDR3 totals 14 residues. The V gene end was trimmed by 1 base and the J gene end by 5 bases; junction bases not matched to a gene: 3. CDR3 DNA: TGTGCCAGCAGCTTAGTGCAGGGGGTAGATACGCAGTATTTT. This gives the protein CASSLVQGVDTQYF.

This clonotype was seen repeatedly, ten times or more. The chain combines TRBV6-1 with TRBJ2-5; TRBD1 might be the D (7 bases). The germline V gene has CDR1 MNHNS and CDR2 SASEGT. The CDR3 has 14 amino acids. The ends were cut back, 4 bases at V and 7 bases at J, with 16 bases in the middle. The CDR3, as DNA: TGTGCCAGCAGTGCTGCAGGGGGGTTAGGGACCCAGTACTTC. Protein: CASSAAGGLGTQYF.

This clonotype is deemed medium-sized (0.01 to 0.1%). The J gene is TRBJ2-2, the V gene TRBV12-3 or TRBV12-4; D might be TRBD2 (5 bases). This CDR3 spans 12 amino acids. With 10 bases removed from V and 5 bases from J, the gap between germline ends came to 11 bases. The CDR3 spells CATRGLTGELFF. CDR3 DNA: TGTGCCACTCGGGGTTTAACCGGGGAGCTGTTTTTT.

At least ten counts were recorded for this clonotype. The junction departs from germline at one end; a sequencing error may be responsible. The chain joins TRBV3-1 to TRBJ2-7; D is unresolved. From germline, CDR1 is LGHDT and CDR2 YNNKEL (reference sequence). This CDR3 has 12 amino acids. This CDR3 reads CASSQEIGRIVF. The CDR3 DNA sequence: TGTGCCAGCAGCCAAGAAATTGGCAGAATAGTCTTC.

V and J are TRBV24-1 and TRBJ2-2, with D hard to call. Germline V gives CDR1 KGHDR, CDR2 SFDVKD. V shed 8 bases and J shed 0 bases, with 9 bases lying between them. The CDR3 has 14 residues. The CDR3 DNA reads TGTGCCACCATGCCGACCGCGAACACCGGGGAGCTGTTTTTT. Residues: CATMPTANTGELFF.

This clonotype was counted between two and nine times. The gene calls are TRBV28 and TRBJ1-2; TRBD1 might be the D (5 bases). The V gene lost 4 bases and the J gene lost 6 bases, with 18 bases spanning the gap. The CDR3 has 15 amino acids. CDR1 and CDR2 (germline): MDHEN, SYDVKM. The CDR3 coding sequence is TGTGCCAGCAGTTCCCATCTAGGGGTGGTGGATGGCTACACCTTC. Protein product: CASSSHLGVVDGYTF.

This clonotype was recorded many times. In DNA form, the CDR3 reads TGTGCCAGCAGGCCCGGGGGGGGGCCCCAAGAGACCCAGTACTTC. This codes for CASRPGGGPQETQYF. The gene calls are TRBV7-2 and TRBJ2-5, with 8 bases that match TRBD2. This CDR3 region has 15 residues. CDR1 and CDR2 from the germline V gene are SGHTA and FQGNSA. The trim removed 6 bases at V and 1 base at J, leaving 7 bases unmatched.

This clonotype was seen many times. The rearrangement uses TRBV7-9 and TRBJ1-5, with D maybe TRBD1 (5 bases). V lost 1 base to trimming and J lost 3 bases, with 7 bases between them. This CDR3 has 14 residues. The germline CDR1 and CDR2 sequences are SEHNR and FQNEAQ (reference sequence). The CDR3 nucleotides are TGTGCCAGCAGCTTAGGACAGTACAATCAGCCCCAGCATTTT. Protein product: CASSLGQYNQPQHF.

This clonotype was counted at least ten times. This chain links TRBV12-3 or TRBV12-4 with TRBJ1-1; TRBD1 is a possible D gene (6 bases). The CDR3 sequence is 15 residues long. V was cut by 2 bases and J by 0 bases, with 10 bases left in between. The CDR3 nucleotides read TGTGCCAGCAGTTTATCTCAGGGGATGAACACTGAAGCTTTCTTT. Translated, it gives CASSLSQGMNTEAFF.

The chain recombines TRBV10-2 with TRBJ2-2, with 11 bases fitting TRBD2. With V trimmed by 6 bases and J by 3 bases, 21 bases remained unmatched. The V gene's germline CDR1 is WSHSY and CDR2 SAAADI. The length of the CDR3 is 21 residues. Here the CDR3 reads CASSPRLPGLAAGWDTGELFF. The CDR3 DNA reads as TGCGCCAGCAGCCCACGCCTACCGGGACTAGCGGCAGGATGGGACACCGGGGAGCTGTTTTTT.

The chain is built from TRBV11-2 and TRBJ2-7, with 7 bases identical to TRBD1. The CDR3 loop spans 15 amino acids. Germline CDR1 is SGHAT and CDR2 is FQNNGV. V shed 6 bases, J shed 2 bases, and the junction held 10 bases outside the gene matches. In DNA form, the CDR3 reads TGTGCCAGCAGTCGTATCCCGGGACAGACCTACGAGCAGTACTTC. Its translation is CASSRIPGQTYEQYF.

In this sample, this clonotype turned up many times. The genes are TRBV3-1 and TRBJ1-2; TRBD1 aligns across 8 bases. Germline V gives CDR1 LGHDT, CDR2 YNNKEL (reference sequence). The V gene end was trimmed by 4 bases and the J gene end by 4 bases; junction bases not matched to a gene: 5. The CDR3 runs to 14 residues. The CDR3 nucleotides are TGTGCCAGCAGCCCCCGACAGGGGAGCTATGGCTACACCTTC. Translation gives CASSPRQGSYGYTF.

This clonotype was recorded at least ten times. The V call is TRBV12-3 or TRBV12-4, the J call TRBJ1-5; D perhaps matches TRBD1 (6 bases). The V and J ends lost 1 base and 5 bases respectively, with 12 bases between them. The CDR3 length is 15 residues. The CDR3 reads CASSLGPNRDQPQHF. CDR3 in DNA: TGTGCCAGCAGTTTAGGACCTAACAGGGATCAGCCCCAGCATTTT.

This clonotype was counted a few times. The chain is built from TRBV5-1 and TRBJ2-5; the match to TRBD1 covers 7 bases. Trimming cost V 5 bases and J 5 bases; bases outside gene matches: 3. Germline CDR1 is SGHRS and CDR2 is YFSETQ. The CDR3 has 12 amino acids. The CDR3 loop is CASRGQLETQYF. The CDR3 bases are TGCGCCAGCAGGGGACAGTTGGAGACCCAGTACTTC.

This clonotype showed up just a few times. This chain connects TRBV4-1 to TRBJ1-2, with TRBD1 matching 7 bases. The V and J ends lost 3 bases and 5 bases, in that order; junction bases with no gene match: 12. CDR3 length equals 16 residues. The V gene's germline CDR1 is MGHRA and CDR2 YSYEKL. In DNA, the CDR3 is TGCGCCAGCAGCCACAAAACGGGACAGATACTTTATGGCTACACCTTC. Its protein product is CASSHKTGQILYGYTF.

This clonotype came up many times. The chain employs TRBV28 and TRBJ2-7; 9 nucleotides line up with TRBD1. The CDR3 contains 15 residues. Trimming took 5 bases from V and 4 from J; bases not matched to a gene: 9. The germline CDR1 and CDR2 sequences are MDHEN and SYDVKM. In DNA, the CDR3 is TGTGCCAGCAGTCCTCGGGGACAGGGTATTTACGAGCAGTACTTC. Amino acid sequence: CASSPRGQGIYEQYF. The full variable domain, with the rest looked up from reference TRBV28 and TRBJ2-7, is DVKVTQSSRYLVKRTGEKVFLECVQDMDHENMFWYRQDPGLGLRLIYFSYDVKMKEKGDIPEGYSVSREKKERFSLILESASTNQTSMYLCASSPRGQGIYEQYFGPGTRLTVT.

This clonotype occurred many times. The chain joins TRBV9 to TRBJ2-1; D not resolved. Germline lookup yields CDR1 SGDLS and CDR2 YYNGEE. Trimming removed 2 bases from V and 7 bases from J, with 13 bases in between. There are 14 residues in the CDR3. The CDR3 loop reads CASSVLSDRNEQFF. The CDR3 bases are TGTGCCAGCAGCGTCCTCTCAGATCGGAATGAGCAGTTCTTC.

At least ten counts were recorded for this clonotype. V gene TRBV27 combines with J gene TRBJ1-1, with D maybe TRBD1 (6 bases). The germline CDR1 and CDR2 sequences are MNHEY and SMNVEV (reference sequence). The CDR3 is made up of 13 amino acids. Trimming removed 4 bases from V and 4 bases from J, with 10 bases in between. The CDR3 sequence is CASSYQGRTEAFF. For the CDR3, the DNA is TGTGCCAGCAGTTACCAGGGGCGCACTGAAGCTTTCTTT.

This clonotype was picked up a small number of times. The J gene is TRBJ1-1, the V gene TRBV5-1; no firm D call. V gave up 4 bases and J gave up 1 base, with 11 bases separating them. The V gene's germline CDR1 is SGHRS and CDR2 YFSETQ. This CDR3 has 14 residues. CDR3 sequence: CASSEDVRNTEAFF. DNA for the CDR3: TGCGCCAGCAGCGAGGACGTGAGGAACACTGAAGCTTTCTTT.

This clonotype came up a few times. The gene calls are TRBV29-1 and TRBJ2-7; a possible D gene is TRBD1 (6 bases). Germline V gene data show CDR1 as SQVTM and CDR2 as ANQGSEA. This CDR3 has 15 residues. Trimming cost V 1 base and J 2 bases, with 15 bases left between them. The CDR3 loop reads CSVEGRSGVTYEQYF. The CDR3 DNA follows: TGCAGCGTTGAAGGTCGCTCAGGGGTGACCTACGAGCAGTACTTC.

The table lists this clonotype with many counts. The V gene is TRBV2, the J gene TRBJ2-3; D is unresolved. Germline V gene lookup returns CDR1 SNHLY and CDR2 FYNNEI. The CDR3 spans 13 residues. Trimming took off 6 bases at V and 5 bases at J, with 12 bases between the two ends. CDR3 amino acids: CASRGSHLDTQYF. For the CDR3, the DNA is TGTGCCAGCAGGGGTAGCCACTTAGATACGCAGTATTTT.

At least ten counts were recorded for this clonotype. The V and J genes are TRBV5-1 and TRBJ1-2, with no clear D. This CDR3 spans 15 amino acids. Germline values: CDR1 SGHRS, CDR2 YFSETQ. V lost 2 bases and J 4 bases, leaving 15 bases between the germline ends. The CDR3 nucleotides are TGCGCCAGCAGCTTCGCAGACCCGCTCACCTATGGCTACACCTTC. Its translation: CASSFADPLTYGYTF.